The entry that follows covers one TCR beta chain sequence. Its antigen remains unknown. This sample is part of a study of CD8 T cells in ankylosing spondylitis. General study points: Characteristic, it appeared, of ankylosing spondylitis blood was a TCR beta motif of roughly eight highly homologous variants. Reports say disease-linked clones showed up significantly more in matched ankylosing spondylitis synovial fluid. Clones linked to disease, bearing a CD8+ phenotype, were relatively rare in peripheral blood.

As the method for making TCR beta libraries, quantitative 5'-RACE with molecular barcodes was used. TCRdb recomputed calls from the 5' RACE reads with MiXCR, one row per CDR3 protein. The sample contains 250,000 to 300,000 distinct CDR3 sequences, 15% to 25% of which appear only once. The CDR3 runs to 15 residues. Germline assignment: CDR1 MNHEY and CDR2 SMNVEV (reference sequence). V lost 6 bases to trimming and J lost 2 bases, with 14 bases between them. The sequence was obtained from a male donor with ankylosing spondylitis or in good health (not recorded which). The chain uses TRBV27 and TRBJ1-5; no firm D call. The sample taken for sequencing was blood, either unsorted or a sorted T cell fraction (not recorded which). CDR3 residues: CASSPGGRGNQPQHF. The CDR3 DNA reads as TGTGCCAGCAGCCCTGGTGGGAGAGGCAATCAGCCCCAGCATTTT.